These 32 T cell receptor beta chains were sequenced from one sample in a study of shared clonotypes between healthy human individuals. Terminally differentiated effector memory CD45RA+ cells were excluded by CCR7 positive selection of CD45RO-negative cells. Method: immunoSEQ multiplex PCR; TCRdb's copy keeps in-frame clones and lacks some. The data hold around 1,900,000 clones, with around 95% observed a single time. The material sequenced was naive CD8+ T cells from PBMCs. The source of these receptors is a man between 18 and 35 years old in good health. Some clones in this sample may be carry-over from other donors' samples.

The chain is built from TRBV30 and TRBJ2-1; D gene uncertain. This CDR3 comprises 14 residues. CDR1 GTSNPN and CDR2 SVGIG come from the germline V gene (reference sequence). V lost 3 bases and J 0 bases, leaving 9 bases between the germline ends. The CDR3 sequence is CAWRTGLSYNEQFF. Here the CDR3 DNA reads TGTGCCTGGAGGACTGGCCTCTCCTACAATGAGCAGTTCTTC.

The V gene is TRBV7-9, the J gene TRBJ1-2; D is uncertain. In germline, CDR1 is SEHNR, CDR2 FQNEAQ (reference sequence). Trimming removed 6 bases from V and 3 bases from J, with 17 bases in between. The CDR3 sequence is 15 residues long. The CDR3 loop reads CASSLAFGEDYGYTF. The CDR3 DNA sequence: TGTGCCAGCAGTCTTGCTTTCGGGGAGGACTATGGCTACACCTTC.

The CDR3 loop reads CASSHVREGSHEQYF. CDR3 in DNA: TGTGCCAGCAGCCACGTCCGGGAAGGGTCCCACGAGCAGTACTTC. This chain uses TRBV6-5 with TRBJ2-7; possibly TRBD2 for D (5 bases). The CDR3 has 15 residues. With 6 bases removed from V and 5 bases from J, the gap between germline ends came to 20 bases. Germline assignment: CDR1 MNHEY and CDR2 SVGAGI.

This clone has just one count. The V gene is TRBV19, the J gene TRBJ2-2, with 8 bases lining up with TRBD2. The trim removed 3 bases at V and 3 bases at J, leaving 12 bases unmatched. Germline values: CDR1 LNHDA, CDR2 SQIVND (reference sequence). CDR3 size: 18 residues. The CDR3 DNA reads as TGTGCCAGTAGTATTTCCCCTCGGGGGGGATTGTACACCGGGGAGCTGTTTTTT. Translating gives CASSISPRGGLYTGELFF.

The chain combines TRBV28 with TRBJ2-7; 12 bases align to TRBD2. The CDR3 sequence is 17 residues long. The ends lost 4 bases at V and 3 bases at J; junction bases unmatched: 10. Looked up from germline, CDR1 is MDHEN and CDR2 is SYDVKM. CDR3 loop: CASSSPRELAGGYEQYF. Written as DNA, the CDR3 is TGTGCCAGCAGTTCACCGCGGGAACTAGCGGGAGGCTACGAGCAGTACTTC.

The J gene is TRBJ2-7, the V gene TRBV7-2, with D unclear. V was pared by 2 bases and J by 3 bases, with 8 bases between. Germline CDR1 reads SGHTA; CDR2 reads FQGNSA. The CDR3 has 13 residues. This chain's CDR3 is CASSLFPDYEQYF. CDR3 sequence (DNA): TGTGCCAGCAGCTTATTCCCCGACTACGAGCAGTACTTC.

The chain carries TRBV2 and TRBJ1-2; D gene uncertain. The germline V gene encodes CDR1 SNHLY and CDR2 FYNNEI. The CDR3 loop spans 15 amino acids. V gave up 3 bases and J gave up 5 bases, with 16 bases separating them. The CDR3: CASSEGQAPGYGYTF. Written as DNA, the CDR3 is TGTGCCAGCAGTGAGGGCCAGGCCCCTGGGTATGGCTACACCTTC.

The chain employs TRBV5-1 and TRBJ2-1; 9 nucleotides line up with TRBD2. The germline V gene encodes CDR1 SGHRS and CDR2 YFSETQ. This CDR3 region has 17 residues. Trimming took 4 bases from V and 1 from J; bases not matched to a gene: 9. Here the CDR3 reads CASSPWVAGGSYNEQFF. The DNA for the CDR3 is TGCGCCAGCAGCCCCTGGGTTGCGGGAGGGTCCTACAATGAGCAGTTCTTC.

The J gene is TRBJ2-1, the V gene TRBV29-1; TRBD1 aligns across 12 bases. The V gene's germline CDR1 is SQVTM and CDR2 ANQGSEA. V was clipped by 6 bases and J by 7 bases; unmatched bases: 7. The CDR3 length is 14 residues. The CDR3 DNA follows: TGCAGCGTGAGGGACAGGGGGCAGGTGAATGAGCAGTTCTTC. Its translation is CSVRDRGQVNEQFF.

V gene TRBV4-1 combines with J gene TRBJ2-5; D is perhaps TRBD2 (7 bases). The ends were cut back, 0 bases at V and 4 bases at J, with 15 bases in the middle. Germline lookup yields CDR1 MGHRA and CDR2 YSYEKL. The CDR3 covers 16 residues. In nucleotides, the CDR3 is TGCGCCAGCAGCCAAGATAGGGGGGGAGGGTTAGAGACCCAGTACTTC. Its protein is CASSQDRGGGLETQYF.

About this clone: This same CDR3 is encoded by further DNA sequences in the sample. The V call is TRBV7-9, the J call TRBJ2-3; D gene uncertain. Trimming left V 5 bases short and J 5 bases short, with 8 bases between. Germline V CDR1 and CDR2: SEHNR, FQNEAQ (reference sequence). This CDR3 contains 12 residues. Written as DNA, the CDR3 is TGTGCCAGCAGCCCCCGAGGAGATACGCAGTATTTT. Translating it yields CASSPRGDTQYF.

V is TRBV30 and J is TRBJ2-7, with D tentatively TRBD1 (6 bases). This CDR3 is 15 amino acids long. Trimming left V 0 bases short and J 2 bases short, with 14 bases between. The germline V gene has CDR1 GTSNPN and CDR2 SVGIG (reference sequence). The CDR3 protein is CAWSVQQGIAYEQYF. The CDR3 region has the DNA TGTGCCTGGAGTGTACAACAGGGTATCGCCTACGAGCAGTACTTC.

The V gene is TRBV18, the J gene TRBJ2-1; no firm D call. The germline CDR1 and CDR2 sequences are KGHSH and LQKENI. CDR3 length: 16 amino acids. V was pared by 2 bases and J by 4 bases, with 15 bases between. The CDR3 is CASSPSPGTPYNEQFF. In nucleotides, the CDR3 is TGTGCCAGCTCACCATCCCCAGGTACCCCTTACAATGAGCAGTTCTTC.

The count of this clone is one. CDR3 amino acids: CAISEPTSTDTQYF. The CDR3 nucleotides read TGTGCCATCAGTGAGCCAACTAGCACAGATACGCAGTATTTT. The chain employs TRBV10-3 and TRBJ2-3; D is ambiguous. This CDR3 has 14 residues. Per the germline V gene, CDR1 is ENHRY and CDR2 is SYGVKD. V was shortened by 2 bases and J by 0 bases, with 6 bases between the two germline ends.

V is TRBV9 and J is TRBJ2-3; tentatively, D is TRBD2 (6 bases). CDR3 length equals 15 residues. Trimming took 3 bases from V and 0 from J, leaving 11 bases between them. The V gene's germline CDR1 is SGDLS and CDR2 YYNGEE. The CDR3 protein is CASSARTSSTDTQYF. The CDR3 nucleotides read TGTGCCAGCAGCGCACGTACTAGCAGCACAGATACGCAGTATTTT.

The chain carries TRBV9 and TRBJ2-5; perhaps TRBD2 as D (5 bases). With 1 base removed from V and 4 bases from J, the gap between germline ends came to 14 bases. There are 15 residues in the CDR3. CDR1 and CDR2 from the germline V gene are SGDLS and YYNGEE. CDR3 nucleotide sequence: TGTGCCAGCAGCGTATCGAGCGGAGCAAGAGAGACCCAGTACTTC. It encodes CASSVSSGARETQYF.

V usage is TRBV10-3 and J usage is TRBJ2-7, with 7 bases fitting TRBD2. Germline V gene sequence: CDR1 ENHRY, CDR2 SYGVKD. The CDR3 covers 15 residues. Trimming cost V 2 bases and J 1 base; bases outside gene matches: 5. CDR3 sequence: CAISEIREVSYEQYF. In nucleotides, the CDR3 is TGTGCCATCAGTGAGATCCGGGAGGTGTCCTACGAGCAGTACTTC.

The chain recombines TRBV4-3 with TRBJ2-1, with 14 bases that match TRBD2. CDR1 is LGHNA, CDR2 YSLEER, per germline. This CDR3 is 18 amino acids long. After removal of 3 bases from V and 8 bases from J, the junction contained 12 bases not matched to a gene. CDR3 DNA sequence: TGCGCCAGCAGCCAGACGTACCCGGGACTAGCGGGAGTTCATGAGCAGTTCTTC. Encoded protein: CASSQTYPGLAGVHEQFF.

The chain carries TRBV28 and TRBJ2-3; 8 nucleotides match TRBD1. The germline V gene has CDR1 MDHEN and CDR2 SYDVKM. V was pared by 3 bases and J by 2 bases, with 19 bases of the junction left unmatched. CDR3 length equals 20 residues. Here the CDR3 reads CASSFVSIPGTGLSTDTQYF. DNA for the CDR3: TGTGCCAGCAGTTTCGTATCGATCCCCGGGACAGGTCTTTCCACAGATACGCAGTATTTT. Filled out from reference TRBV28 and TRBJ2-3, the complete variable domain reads DVKVTQSSRYLVKRTGEKVFLECVQDMDHENMFWYRQDPGLGLRLIYFSYDVKMKEKGDIPEGYSVSREKKERFSLILESASTNQTSMYLCASSFVSIPGTGLSTDTQYFGPGTRLTVL.

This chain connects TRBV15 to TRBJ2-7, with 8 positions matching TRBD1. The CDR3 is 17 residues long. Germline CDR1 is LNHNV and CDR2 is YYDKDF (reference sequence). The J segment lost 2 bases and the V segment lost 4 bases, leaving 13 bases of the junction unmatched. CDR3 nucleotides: TGTGCCACCAGCACAGGGACCCGGGACAGGACGACCTACGAGCAGTACTTC. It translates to CATSTGTRDRTTYEQYF.

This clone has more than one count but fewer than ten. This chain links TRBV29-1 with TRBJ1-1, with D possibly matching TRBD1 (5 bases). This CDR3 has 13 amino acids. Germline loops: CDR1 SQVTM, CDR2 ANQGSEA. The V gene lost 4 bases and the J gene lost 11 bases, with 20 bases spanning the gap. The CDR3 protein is CSVGGDFYLEAFF. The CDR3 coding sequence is TGCAGCGTTGGAGGGGACTTTTATCTGGAGGCTTTCTTT.

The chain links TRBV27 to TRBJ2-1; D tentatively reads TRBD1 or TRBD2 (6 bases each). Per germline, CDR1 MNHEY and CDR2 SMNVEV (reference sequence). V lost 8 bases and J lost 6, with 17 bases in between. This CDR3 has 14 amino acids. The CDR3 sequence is CASRNGGRGNEQFF. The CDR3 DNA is TGTGCCAGCCGAAACGGGGGCAGGGGCAATGAGCAGTTCTTC.

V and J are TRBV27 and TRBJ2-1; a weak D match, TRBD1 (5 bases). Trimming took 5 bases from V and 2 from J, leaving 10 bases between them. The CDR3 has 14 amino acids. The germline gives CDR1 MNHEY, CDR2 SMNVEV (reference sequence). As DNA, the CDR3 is TGTGCCAGCAGTGGGGCTACACCCTACAATGAGCAGTTCTTC. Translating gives CASSGATPYNEQFF.

CDR3 protein: CASSETGLGFTDTQYF. As DNA, the CDR3 is TGTGCCAGCAGTGAAACGGGACTAGGATTCACAGATACGCAGTATTTT. This sequence joins TRBV25-1 and TRBJ2-3; the match to TRBD2 covers 8 bases. CDR3 size: 16 residues. Germline CDR1 MGHDK, CDR2 SYGVNS. With V trimmed by 2 bases and J by 2 bases, 6 bases remained unmatched.

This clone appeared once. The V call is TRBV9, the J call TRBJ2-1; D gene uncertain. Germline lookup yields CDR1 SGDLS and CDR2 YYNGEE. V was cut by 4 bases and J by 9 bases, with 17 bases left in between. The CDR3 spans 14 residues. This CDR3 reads CASSPGGEAPEQFF. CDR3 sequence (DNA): TGTGCCAGCAGCCCGGGCGGTGAGGCCCCTGAGCAGTTCTTC.

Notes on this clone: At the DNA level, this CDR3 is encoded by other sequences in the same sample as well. Here the CDR3 reads CASSVESGSSYNEQFF. Here the CDR3 DNA reads TGTGCCAGCAGCGTAGAGAGCGGTAGCTCCTACAATGAGCAGTTCTTC. J is TRBJ2-1 and V is TRBV9; a possible D gene is TRBD2 (5 bases). V lost 0 bases, J lost 0 bases, and 10 bases lay in between. This CDR3 has 16 amino acids. The germline V gene has CDR1 SGDLS and CDR2 YYNGEE.

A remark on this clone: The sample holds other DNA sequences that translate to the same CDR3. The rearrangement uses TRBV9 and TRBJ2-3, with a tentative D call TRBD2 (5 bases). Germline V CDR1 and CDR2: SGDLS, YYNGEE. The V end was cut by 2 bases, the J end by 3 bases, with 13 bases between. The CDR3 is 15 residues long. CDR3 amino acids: CASSVGTSGTDTQYF. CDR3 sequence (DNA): TGTGCCAGCAGCGTTGGAACTAGTGGGACAGATACGCAGTATTTT.

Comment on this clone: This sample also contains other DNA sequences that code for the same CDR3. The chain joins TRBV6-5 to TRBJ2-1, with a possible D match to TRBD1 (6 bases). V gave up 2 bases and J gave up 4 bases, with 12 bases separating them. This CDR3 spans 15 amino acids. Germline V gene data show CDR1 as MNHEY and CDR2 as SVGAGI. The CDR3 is CASSYGQGTYNEQFF. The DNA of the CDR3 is TGTGCCAGCAGTTACGGGCAGGGGACGTACAATGAGCAGTTCTTC.

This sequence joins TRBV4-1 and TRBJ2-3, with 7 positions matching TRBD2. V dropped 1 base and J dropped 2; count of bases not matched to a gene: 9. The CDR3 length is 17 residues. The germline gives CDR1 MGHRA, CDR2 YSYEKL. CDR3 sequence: CASSQVGGDSYTDTQYF. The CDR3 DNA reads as TGCGCCAGCAGCCAAGTGGGGGGGGACTCATACACAGATACGCAGTATTTT.

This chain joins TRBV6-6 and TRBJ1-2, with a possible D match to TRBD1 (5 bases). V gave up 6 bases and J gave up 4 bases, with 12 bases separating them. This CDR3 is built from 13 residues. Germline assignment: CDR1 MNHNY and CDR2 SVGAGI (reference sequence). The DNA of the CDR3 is TGTGCCAGCAGCTCCGCCGGGGGCTATGGCTACACCTTC. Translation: CASSSAGGYGYTF.

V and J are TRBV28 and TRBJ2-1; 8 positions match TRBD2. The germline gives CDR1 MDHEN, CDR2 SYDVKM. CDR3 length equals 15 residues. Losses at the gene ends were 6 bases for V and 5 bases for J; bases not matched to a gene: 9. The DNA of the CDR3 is TGTGCCAGCAGCCGGCGGGGGGAGTATAACAATGAGCAGTTCTTC. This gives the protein CASSRRGEYNNEQFF.

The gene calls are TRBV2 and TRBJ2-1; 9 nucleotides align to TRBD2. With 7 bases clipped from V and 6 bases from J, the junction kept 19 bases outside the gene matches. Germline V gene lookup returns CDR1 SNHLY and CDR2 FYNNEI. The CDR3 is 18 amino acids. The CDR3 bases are TGTGCCAGCACCGTGGGACTAGCTCCCGGAGGGGGTCGCAATGAGCAGTTCTTC. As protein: CASTVGLAPGGGRNEQFF.